Reported below is one T cell receptor (beta chain). Trimming took off 2 bases at V and 2 bases at J, with 9 bases between the two ends. Germline CDR1 is SGHTA and CDR2 is FQGNSA. This CDR3 is 14 amino acids long. These data originate in a study of T-cell memory formation after mild COVID-19. TCRdb reprocessed the 5' RACE reads via MiXCR and lists one record per CDR3 protein. The sample records about 210,000 distinct CDR3 sequences, 10% being singletons. V gene TRBV7-2 combines with J gene TRBJ1-2; D is uncertain. The receptor's source is a man younger than 35 who had mild COVID-19 (a few samples of this study predate the infection). Cell type and time point are not known. Sequencing was carried out using PBMCs or a T cell subset sorted from them (not recorded which). CDR3 amino acids: CASSLWRVNYGYTF. For the CDR3, the DNA is TGTGCCAGCAGCTTATGGAGGGTCAACTATGGCTACACCTTC.